Listed below are T cell receptor beta chains from one sample, sequenced in a study of brain T cells in children with intractable seizures. Method: immunoSEQ multiplex PCR; TCRdb's copy keeps in-frame clones and lacks some. The table records 60,000 to 65,000 clones, more than 95% of them present only once. Source: peripheral blood, taken at surgery. These receptors originate from a boy younger than two with focal cortical dysplasia and intractable seizures. The CDR3 runs from the conserved cysteine through the conserved F or W. Fields, in order: D gene, V gene, CDR3 length, J gene, clone size, CDR3 protein, CDR3 DNA. D genes are given only for firm matches. The listing skips clone size in some rows; elsewhere it reads once, few, many or a size class.

d_gene: -; v_gene: TRBV4-1; len: 13; j_gene: TRBJ1-2; abundance: -; CDR3aa: CASSQTPGWGYTF; CDR3nt: TGCGCCAGCAGCCAGACCCCTGGCTGGGGCTACACCTTC
d_gene: -; v_gene: TRBV4-2; len: 15; j_gene: TRBJ1-2; abundance: few; CDR3aa: CASSQEWGANYGYTF; CDR3nt: TGTGCCAGCAGCCAAGAGTGGGGGGCTAACTATGGCTACACCTTC
d_gene: -; v_gene: TRBV4-1; len: 14; j_gene: TRBJ1-6; abundance: -; CDR3aa: CASSLYEDNSPLHF; CDR3nt: TGCGCCAGCAGCCTATATGAGGATAATTCACCCCTCCACTTT
d_gene: TRBD2; v_gene: TRBV20-1; len: 17; j_gene: TRBJ2-3; abundance: -; CDR3aa: CSASPSSLAVGTDTQYF; CDR3nt: TGCAGTGCTAGTCCGAGCTCCCTAGCGGTGGGCACAGATACGCAGTATTTT
d_gene: -; v_gene: TRBV4-1; len: 16; j_gene: TRBJ1-1; abundance: -; CDR3aa: CASSQVRTGRPWGAFF; CDR3nt: TGCGCCAGCAGCCAAGTGAGGACGGGGAGGCCATGGGGAGCTTTCTTT
d_gene: TRBD2; v_gene: TRBV19; len: 15; j_gene: TRBJ2-2; abundance: -; CDR3aa: CASKAGGRYTGELFF; CDR3nt: TGTGCCAGTAAAGCGGGGGGGCGGTATACCGGGGAGCTGTTTTTT
d_gene: TRBD2; v_gene: TRBV11-3; len: 16; j_gene: TRBJ2-3; abundance: -; CDR3aa: CASSLDLAGGPDTQYF; CDR3nt: TGTGCCAGCAGCTTAGATCTAGCGGGAGGGCCGGATACGCAGTATTTT
d_gene: -; v_gene: TRBV19; len: 14; j_gene: TRBJ1-3; abundance: -; CDR3aa: CASSIRVRRNTIYF; CDR3nt: TGTGCCAGTAGTATCAGGGTGCGACGAAACACCATATATTTT
d_gene: TRBD2; v_gene: TRBV2; len: 16; j_gene: TRBJ2-1; abundance: -; CDR3aa: CASSEATGGPYDEQFF; CDR3nt: TGTGCCAGCAGTGAAGCAACGGGGGGGCCCTATGATGAGCAGTTCTTC
d_gene: TRBD2; v_gene: TRBV7-9; len: 17; j_gene: TRBJ2-2; abundance: -; CDR3aa: CASRPGLASMDTGELFF; CDR3nt: TGTGCCAGCAGACCGGGACTAGCGTCGATGGACACCGGGGAGCTGTTTTTT
d_gene: -; v_gene: TRBV7-2; len: 13; j_gene: TRBJ1-2; abundance: -; CDR3aa: CASSHGLQDGYTF; CDR3nt: TGTGCCAGCAGCCATGGGTTACAGGATGGCTACACCTTC
d_gene: -; v_gene: TRBV6-6; len: 13; j_gene: TRBJ1-2; abundance: -; CDR3aa: CASSYSGYYGYTF; CDR3nt: TGTGCCAGCAGTTACTCGGGGTACTATGGCTACACCTTC
d_gene: -; v_gene: TRBV6-5; len: 13; j_gene: TRBJ2-7; abundance: -; CDR3aa: CATATGASYEQYF; CDR3nt: TGTGCCACCGCGACCGGGGCCTCCTACGAGCAGTACTTC
d_gene: TRBD2; v_gene: TRBV10-3; len: 18; j_gene: TRBJ2-1; abundance: -; CDR3aa: CAPKNSPDLAGGNNEQFF; CDR3nt: TGTGCCCCGAAAAATTCCCCCGACTTAGCGGGGGGGAACAATGAGCAGTTCTTC
d_gene: TRBD2; v_gene: TRBV6-6; len: 16; j_gene: TRBJ2-5; abundance: -; CDR3aa: CASSILAGGPGETQYF; CDR3nt: TGTGCCAGCAGTATCTTAGCGGGAGGGCCGGGAGAGACCCAGTACTTC
d_gene: -; v_gene: TRBV4-2; len: 15; j_gene: TRBJ1-5; abundance: few; CDR3aa: CASSLFDGSEQPQHF; CDR3nt: TGTGCCAGCAGCCTTTTTGACGGATCGGAGCAGCCCCAGCATTTT
d_gene: TRBD1; v_gene: TRBV5-4; len: 18; j_gene: TRBJ2-5; abundance: -; CDR3aa: CASSPRGTGGVLYETQYF; CDR3nt: TGTGCCAGCAGCCCGAGAGGGACAGGGGGTGTCCTCTACGAGACCCAGTACTTC
d_gene: -; v_gene: TRBV5-1; len: 15; j_gene: TRBJ2-7; abundance: -; CDR3aa: CASSLGGSGTYEQYF; CDR3nt: TGCGCCAGCAGCTTGGGTGGTAGCGGAACCTACGAGCAGTACTTC
d_gene: TRBD1; v_gene: TRBV4-3; len: 17; j_gene: TRBJ2-1; abundance: -; CDR3aa: CASSRTGTGDLYNEQFF; CDR3nt: TGCGCCAGCAGCCGTACCGGGACAGGAGACCTCTACAATGAGCAGTTCTTC
d_gene: -; v_gene: TRBV6-1; len: 14; j_gene: TRBJ2-7; abundance: -; CDR3aa: CASSEGVLYYEQYF; CDR3nt: TGTGCCAGCAGTGAGGGCGTCCTGTACTACGAGCAGTACTTC
d_gene: TRBD1; v_gene: TRBV24-1; len: 16; j_gene: TRBJ1-1; abundance: -; CDR3aa: CATSDNVGTGGTEAFF; CDR3nt: TGTGCCACCAGTGATAATGTCGGGACAGGGGGGACTGAAGCTTTCTTT
d_gene: -; v_gene: TRBV11-2; len: 13; j_gene: TRBJ2-2; abundance: -; CDR3aa: CASSLGTAGELFF; CDR3nt: TGTGCCAGCAGCTTAGGGACTGCCGGGGAGCTGTTTTTT
d_gene: -; v_gene: TRBV28; len: 19; j_gene: TRBJ1-4; abundance: -; CDR3aa: CASSLCLCGHTATNEKLFF; CDR3nt: TGTGCCAGCAGTTTATGTCTATGCGGACACACTGCAACTAATGAAAAACTGTTTTTT
d_gene: -; v_gene: TRBV4-2; len: 12; j_gene: TRBJ2-1; abundance: -; CDR3aa: CASSQAYNEQFF; CDR3nt: TGTGCCAGCAGCCAAGCATACAATGAGCAGTTCTTC
d_gene: -; v_gene: TRBV3-1/TRBV3-2; len: 14; j_gene: TRBJ2-5; abundance: -; CDR3aa: CASSQEADPKTQYF; CDR3nt: TGTGCCAGCAGCCAAGAAGCCGACCCTAAGACCCAGTACTTC
d_gene: -; v_gene: TRBV7-9; len: 14; j_gene: TRBJ1-3; abundance: few; CDR3aa: CASSFIQGGNTIYF; CDR3nt: TGTGCCAGCAGCTTCATCCAGGGTGGAAACACCATATATTTT
d_gene: -; v_gene: TRBV5-1; len: 15; j_gene: TRBJ1-5; abundance: -; CDR3aa: CASSSQGLGNQPQHF; CDR3nt: TGCGCCAGCAGCTCTCAGGGGCTTGGCAATCAGCCCCAGCATTTT
d_gene: -; v_gene: TRBV7-2; len: 15; j_gene: TRBJ1-2; abundance: -; CDR3aa: CASSFPGTNNYGYTF; CDR3nt: TGTGCCAGCAGCTTTCCCGGGACAAATAACTATGGCTACACCTTC
d_gene: -; v_gene: TRBV2; len: 14; j_gene: TRBJ2-3; abundance: -; CDR3aa: CASSERWSTDTQYF; CDR3nt: TGTGCCAGCAGTGAAAGGTGGAGCACAGATACGCAGTATTTT
d_gene: -; v_gene: TRBV7-2; len: 13; j_gene: TRBJ2-7; abundance: -; CDR3aa: CASSQREHYEQYF; CDR3nt: TGTGCCAGCAGCCAACGGGAGCACTACGAGCAGTACTTC
d_gene: -; v_gene: TRBV20-1; len: 11; j_gene: TRBJ2-3; abundance: -; CDR3aa: CSARGSDTQYF; CDR3nt: TGCAGTGCTAGAGGTTCTGATACGCAGTATTTT
d_gene: -; v_gene: TRBV19; len: 14; j_gene: TRBJ1-2; abundance: -; CDR3aa: CASSITTVTYGYTF; CDR3nt: TGTGCCAGTAGTATAACGACAGTTACCTATGGCTACACCTTC
d_gene: -; v_gene: TRBV28; len: 14; j_gene: TRBJ2-5; abundance: -; CDR3aa: CASRGPGRTETQYF; CDR3nt: TGTGCCAGCAGGGGACCGGGACGGACGGAGACCCAGTACTTC
d_gene: -; v_gene: TRBV6-2/TRBV6-3; len: 15; j_gene: TRBJ2-1; abundance: -; CDR3aa: CASSYLGTGYNEQFF; CDR3nt: TGTGCCAGCAGTTATCTAGGGACTGGATACAATGAGCAGTTCTTC
d_gene: TRBD2; v_gene: TRBV7-8; len: 13; j_gene: TRBJ2-5; abundance: -; CDR3aa: CASSLAVRRGEYF; CDR3nt: TGTGCCAGCAGCTTAGCGGTCAGGCGGGGGGAATACTTC
d_gene: TRBD2; v_gene: TRBV10-3; len: 15; j_gene: TRBJ2-2; abundance: once; CDR3aa: CAIRAGRQNTGELFF; CDR3nt: TGTGCCATCAGAGCGGGACGTCAGAACACCGGGGAGCTGTTTTTT
d_gene: -; v_gene: TRBV7-6; len: 18; j_gene: TRBJ2-1; abundance: once; CDR3aa: CASSSFRGGIFGDNEQFF; CDR3nt: TGTGCCAGCAGCTCCTTCAGGGGGGGGATCTTTGGAGACAATGAGCAGTTCTTC
d_gene: -; v_gene: TRBV7-9; len: 12; j_gene: TRBJ2-5; abundance: -; CDR3aa: CASRPAQETQYF; CDR3nt: TGTGCCAGCAGGCCCGCCCAAGAGACCCAGTACTTC
d_gene: -; v_gene: TRBV7-9; len: 18; j_gene: TRBJ2-6; abundance: -; CDR3aa: CASSLGRVWDSGANVLTF; CDR3nt: TGTGCCAGCAGCTTAGGTCGGGTTTGGGACTCTGGGGCCAACGTCCTGACTTTC
d_gene: TRBD1; v_gene: TRBV11-2; len: 15; j_gene: TRBJ2-1; abundance: -; CDR3aa: CASSPRQGSYNEQFF; CDR3nt: TGTGCCAGCAGCCCAAGACAGGGGTCCTACAATGAGCAGTTCTTC
d_gene: TRBD1; v_gene: TRBV5-1; len: 15; j_gene: TRBJ2-7; abundance: -; CDR3aa: CASSPRQGRSYEQYF; CDR3nt: TGCGCCAGCAGCCCCCGACAGGGGAGATCCTACGAGCAGTACTTC
d_gene: -; v_gene: TRBV7-3; len: 14; j_gene: TRBJ2-7; abundance: -; CDR3aa: CASSPIDSSYEQYF; CDR3nt: TGTGCCAGCAGCCCGATCGACAGTTCCTACGAGCAGTACTTC
d_gene: TRBD1; v_gene: TRBV18; len: 14; j_gene: TRBJ1-5; abundance: -; CDR3aa: CASSTTGAIKPQHF; CDR3nt: TGTGCCAGCTCAACTACAGGGGCCATCAAACCCCAGCATTTT
d_gene: TRBD1; v_gene: TRBV28; len: 16; j_gene: TRBJ2-7; abundance: -; CDR3aa: CASSPRTGTGSYEQYF; CDR3nt: TGTGCCAGCAGTCCTAGGACCGGGACAGGGTCTTACGAGCAGTACTTC